These T cell receptor beta chains were read from a single sample in a study of a mutant IDH1 vaccine in newly diagnosed glioma. The antigens these receptors bind are not known. TCRdb's copy holds only in-frame clones and misses some; the assay was immunoSEQ multiplex PCR. The repertoire includes 40,000 or so clones, around 82% of them detected once, and more than 5.5% sits in the top ten. Sequencing was performed on PBMCs, taken from a glioma patient whose treatment included an IDH1 peptide vaccine. Source of these receptors: a man between 40 and 49 years old with glioma. Both conserved end residues are part of each CDR3.

CDR3aa | v_gene
CASREGGPYEQYF | TRBV6-1
CASSASGQNQPQHF | TRBV2
CASSYAGAGGYTF | TRBV6-5
CASSPGGNTGYTF | TRBV18
CASRPGRAGGELFF | TRBV6-6
CASSLDPGTPYEQYF | TRBV5-5
CASSYGGNTEAFF | TRBV6-5
CASSDSSGGADTQYF | TRBV6-4
CASSENPSDTEAFF | TRBV2
CASSSGTGFQPQHF | TRBV6-5
CAWSTGTSGSREQYF | TRBV30
CASSSGGPQSNQPQHF | TRBV6-5
CAWSIPIRGFNEKLFF | TRBV30
CASSALRWDEQFF | TRBV9